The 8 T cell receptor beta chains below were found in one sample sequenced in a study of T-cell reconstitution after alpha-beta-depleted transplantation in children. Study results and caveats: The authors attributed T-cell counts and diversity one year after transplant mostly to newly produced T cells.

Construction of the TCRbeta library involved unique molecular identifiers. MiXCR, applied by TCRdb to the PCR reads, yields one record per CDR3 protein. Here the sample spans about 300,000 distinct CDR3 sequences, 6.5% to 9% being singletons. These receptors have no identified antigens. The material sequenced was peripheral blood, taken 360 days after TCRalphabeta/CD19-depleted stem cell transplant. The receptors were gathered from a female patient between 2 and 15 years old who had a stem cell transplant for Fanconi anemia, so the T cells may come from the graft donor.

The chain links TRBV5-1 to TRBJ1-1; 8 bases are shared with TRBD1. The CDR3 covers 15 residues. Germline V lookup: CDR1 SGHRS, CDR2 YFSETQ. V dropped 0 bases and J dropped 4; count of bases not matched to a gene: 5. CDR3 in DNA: TGCGCCAGCAGCTTGGGGCACAGGGGGTTCACTGAAGCTTTCTTT. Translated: CASSLGHRGFTEAFF.

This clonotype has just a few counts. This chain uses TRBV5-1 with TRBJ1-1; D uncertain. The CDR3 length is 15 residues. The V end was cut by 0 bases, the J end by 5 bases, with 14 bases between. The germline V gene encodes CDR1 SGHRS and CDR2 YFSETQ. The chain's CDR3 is CASSLALGWRTEAFF. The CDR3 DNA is TGCGCCAGCAGCTTGGCCCTGGGTTGGCGGACTGAAGCTTTCTTT.

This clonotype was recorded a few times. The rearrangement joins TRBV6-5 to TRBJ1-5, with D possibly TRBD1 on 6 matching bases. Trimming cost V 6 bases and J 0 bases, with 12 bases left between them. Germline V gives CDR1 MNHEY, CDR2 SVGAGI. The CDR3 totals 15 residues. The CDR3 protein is CASRRDIYSNQPQHF. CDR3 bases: TGTGCCAGCAGAAGGGACATTTATAGCAATCAGCCCCAGCATTTT.

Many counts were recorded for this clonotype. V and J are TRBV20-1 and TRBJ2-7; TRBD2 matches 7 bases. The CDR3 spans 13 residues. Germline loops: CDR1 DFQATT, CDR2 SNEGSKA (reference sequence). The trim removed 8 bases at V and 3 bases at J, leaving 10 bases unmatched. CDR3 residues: CSSGSGKGYEQYF. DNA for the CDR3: TGCAGTTCAGGGAGCGGGAAAGGCTACGAGCAGTACTTC.

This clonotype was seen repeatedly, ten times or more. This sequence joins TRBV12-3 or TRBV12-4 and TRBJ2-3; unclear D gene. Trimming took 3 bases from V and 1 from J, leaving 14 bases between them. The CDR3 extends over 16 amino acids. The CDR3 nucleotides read TGTGCCAGCAGTTTGCCCGTATCGCCCGGCACAGATACGCAGTATTTT. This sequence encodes CASSLPVSPGTDTQYF.

The CDR3 DNA sequence: TGCGCCAGCAGAGAGGGGACAGGATTTGGAAACACCATATATTTT. It is translated as CASREGTGFGNTIYF. J is TRBJ1-3 and V is TRBV5-1, with 8 bases aligning to TRBD1. V shed 5 bases and J 3 bases; nucleotides not matched to a gene: 7. The length of the CDR3 is 15 residues. Germline V gene lookup returns CDR1 SGHRS and CDR2 YFSETQ.

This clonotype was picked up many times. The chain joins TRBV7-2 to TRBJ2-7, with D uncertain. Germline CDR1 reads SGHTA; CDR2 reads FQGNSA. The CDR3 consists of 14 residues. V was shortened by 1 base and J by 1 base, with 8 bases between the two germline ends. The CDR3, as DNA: TGTGCCAGCAGCTTAGTAGGTGGGTCCTACGAGCAGTACGTC. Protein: CASSLVGGSYEQYV.

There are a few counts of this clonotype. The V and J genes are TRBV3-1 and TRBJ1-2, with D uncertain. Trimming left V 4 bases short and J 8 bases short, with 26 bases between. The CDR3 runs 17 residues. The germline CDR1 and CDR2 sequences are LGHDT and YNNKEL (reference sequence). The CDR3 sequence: CASSPFRTGEVYNGYTF. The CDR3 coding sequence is TGTGCCAGCAGCCCGTTCCGGACTGGCGAGGTATATAACGGCTACACCTTC.